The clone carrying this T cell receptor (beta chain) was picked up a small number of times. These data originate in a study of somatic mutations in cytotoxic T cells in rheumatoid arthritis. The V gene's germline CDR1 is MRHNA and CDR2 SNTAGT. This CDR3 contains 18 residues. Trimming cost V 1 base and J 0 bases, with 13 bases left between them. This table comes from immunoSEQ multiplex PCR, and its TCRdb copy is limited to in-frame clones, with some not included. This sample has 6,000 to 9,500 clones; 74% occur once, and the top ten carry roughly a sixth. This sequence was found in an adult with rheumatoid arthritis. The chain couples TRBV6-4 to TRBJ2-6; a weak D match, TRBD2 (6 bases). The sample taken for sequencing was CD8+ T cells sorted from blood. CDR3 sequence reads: CASSDWDSKSSGANVLTF. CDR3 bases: TGTGCCAGCAGTGACTGGGACTCGAAATCCTCTGGGGCCAACGTCCTGACTTTC.